This T cell receptor (beta chain) was captured in a study of regulatory T cells in long-lasting Graves disease. Findings of the study overall: Compared with new cases, persistent Graves' patients showed reduced TCR diversity. Since the sample size was small, accuracy may have been reduced. Persistent disease was associated with favored TRBV28 usage and with favored use of TRBJ1-2 and TRBJ2-5.

This clonotype was picked up many times. Its specificity is unknown. Looked up from germline, CDR1 is SGHTA and CDR2 is FQGNSA. Between the trimmed V and J ends, which lost 2 bases and 3 bases, there was a span of 7 bases. The CDR3 runs to 14 residues. The time point denotes: persistent/refractory GD, antithyroid drugs over 5 years with positive TRAb. The TCR library was prepared using RNA isolated from PBMCs. TCR beta libraries were built with iRepertoire HTBI primers and Arm-PCR of CDR3 regions. TCRdb re-called the multiplex PCR reads through MiXCR, storing one row per CDR3 protein. The sample consists of roughly 500,000 distinct CDR3 sequences, around 20% of them appearing once.

The clonotype was recovered from a female donor with Graves disease. Sequencing used peripheral blood mononuclear cells (PBMCs), obtained when the disease was refractory, from a patient treated with antithyroid drugs. This rearrangement joins TRBV7-2 to TRBJ1-4; no clear D gene. DNA for the CDR3: TGTGCCAGCAGCTTATCGCGGTCTAATGAAAAACTGTTTTTT. Translation gives CASSLSRSNEKLFF.